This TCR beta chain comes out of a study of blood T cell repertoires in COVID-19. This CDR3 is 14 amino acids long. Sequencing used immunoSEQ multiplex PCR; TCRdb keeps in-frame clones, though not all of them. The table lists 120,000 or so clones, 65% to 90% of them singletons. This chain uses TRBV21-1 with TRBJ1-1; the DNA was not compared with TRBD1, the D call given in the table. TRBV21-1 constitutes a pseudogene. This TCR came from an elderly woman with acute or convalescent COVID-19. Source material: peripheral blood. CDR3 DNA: TGTGCCAGCGAGAACGACAGGGAGAACACTGAAGCTTTCTTT. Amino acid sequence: CASENDRENTEAFF.